This entry is about one T cell receptor (beta chain). Its antigen remains unidentified. The CDR3 loop spans 15 amino acids. Germline V gene data show CDR1 as LNHDA and CDR2 as SQIVND (reference sequence). Between the trimmed V and J ends, which lost 1 base and 3 bases, there was a span of 11 bases. Treatment here: some 20 received Ad26.COV2.S at low or high dose, single or two shots; 5 received placebo; per-sample allocation not given. Sample collection was performed on day 63 after the first vaccine or placebo injection. This entry is derived from a study of Ad26.COV2.S vaccination and SARS-CoV-2 variants. Overall study results and limits: For non-spike TCRs, breadth in vaccine recipients resembled that in placebo recipients. Vaccine recipients had higher spike-specific TCR breadth than placebo recipients.

Profiling relied on immunoSEQ multiplex PCR, and the TCRdb table lists in-frame clones only, not all of them. In the table there are 350,000 to 500,000 clones, around 90% of which are singletons. The clonotype originates from a person aged 18 to 59 who received the Ad26.COV2.S COVID-19 vaccine or a placebo. V and J are TRBV19 and TRBJ2-3; perhaps TRBD2 as D (5 bases). The sequences come from peripheral blood, collected in a trial of Ad26.COV2.S vaccine versus placebo. CDR3 residues: CASSIVGVRTDTQYF. In nucleotides, the CDR3 is TGTGCCAGTAGTATAGTGGGAGTTCGAACAGATACGCAGTATTTT.